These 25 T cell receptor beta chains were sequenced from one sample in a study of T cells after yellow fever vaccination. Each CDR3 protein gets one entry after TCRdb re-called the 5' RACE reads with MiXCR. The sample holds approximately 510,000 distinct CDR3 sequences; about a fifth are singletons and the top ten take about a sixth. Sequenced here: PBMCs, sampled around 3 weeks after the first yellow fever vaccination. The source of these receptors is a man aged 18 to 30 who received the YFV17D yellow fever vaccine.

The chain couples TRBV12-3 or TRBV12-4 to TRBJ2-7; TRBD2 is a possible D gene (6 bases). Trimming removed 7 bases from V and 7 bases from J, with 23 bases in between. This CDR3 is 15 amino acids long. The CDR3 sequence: CASTQGLGPAGEQYF. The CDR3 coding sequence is TGTGCCAGCACCCAAGGGTTAGGCCCGGCGGGGGAGCAGTACTTC.

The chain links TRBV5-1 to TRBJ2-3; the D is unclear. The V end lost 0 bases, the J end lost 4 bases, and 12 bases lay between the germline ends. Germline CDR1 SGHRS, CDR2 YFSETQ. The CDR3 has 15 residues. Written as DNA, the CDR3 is TGCGCCAGCAGCTTGGAGCAGGCGCCCCCAGATACGCAGTATTTT. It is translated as CASSLEQAPPDTQYF.

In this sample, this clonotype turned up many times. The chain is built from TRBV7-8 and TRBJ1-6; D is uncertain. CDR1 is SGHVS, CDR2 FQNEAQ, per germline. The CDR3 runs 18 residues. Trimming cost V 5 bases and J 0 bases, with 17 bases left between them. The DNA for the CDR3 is TGTGCCAGCAGCAATCCCATTACCGAGAGCTCCTATAATTCACCCCTCCACTTT. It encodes CASSNPITESSYNSPLHF. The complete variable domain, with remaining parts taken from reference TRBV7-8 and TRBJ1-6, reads GAGVSQSPRYKVAKRGQDVALRCDPISGHVSLFWYQQALGQGPEFLTYFQNEAQLDKSGLPSDRFFAERPEGSVSTLKIQRTQQEDSAVYLCASSNPITESSYNSPLHFGNGTRLTVT.

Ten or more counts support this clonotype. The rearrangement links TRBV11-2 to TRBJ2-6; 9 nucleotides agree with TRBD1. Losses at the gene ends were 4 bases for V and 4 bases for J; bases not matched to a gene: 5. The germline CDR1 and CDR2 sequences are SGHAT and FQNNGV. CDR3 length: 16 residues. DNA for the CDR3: TGTGCCAGCAGCTCCGGGACAGGGAAAGGGGCCAACGTCCTGACTTTC. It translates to CASSSGTGKGANVLTF.

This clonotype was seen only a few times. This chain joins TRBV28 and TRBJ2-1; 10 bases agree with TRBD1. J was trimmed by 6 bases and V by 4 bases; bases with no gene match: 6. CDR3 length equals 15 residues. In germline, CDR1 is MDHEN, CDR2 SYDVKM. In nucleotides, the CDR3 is TGTGCCAGCAGTTCCTGGACAGGGGGTTTCAATGAGCAGTTCTTC. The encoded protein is CASSSWTGGFNEQFF.

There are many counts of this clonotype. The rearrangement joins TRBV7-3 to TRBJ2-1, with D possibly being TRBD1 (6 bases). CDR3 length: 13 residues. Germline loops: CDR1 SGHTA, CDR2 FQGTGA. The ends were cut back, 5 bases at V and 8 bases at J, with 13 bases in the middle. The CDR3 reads CASSTQGSDEQFF. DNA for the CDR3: TGTGCCAGCAGCACGCAGGGGAGCGATGAGCAGTTCTTC. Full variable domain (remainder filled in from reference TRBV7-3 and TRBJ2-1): GAGVSQTPSNKVTEKGKYVELRCDPISGHTALYWYRQSLGQGPEFLIYFQGTGAADDSGLPNDRFFAVRPEGSVSTLKIQRTERGDSAVYLCASSTQGSDEQFFGPGTRLTVL.

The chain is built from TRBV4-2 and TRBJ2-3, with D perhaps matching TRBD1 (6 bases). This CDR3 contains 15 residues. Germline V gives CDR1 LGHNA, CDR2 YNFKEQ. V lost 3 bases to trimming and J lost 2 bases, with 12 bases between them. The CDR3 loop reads CASSHRRDNTDTQYF. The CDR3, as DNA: TGTGCCAGCAGCCATCGCCGGGACAACACAGATACGCAGTATTTT.

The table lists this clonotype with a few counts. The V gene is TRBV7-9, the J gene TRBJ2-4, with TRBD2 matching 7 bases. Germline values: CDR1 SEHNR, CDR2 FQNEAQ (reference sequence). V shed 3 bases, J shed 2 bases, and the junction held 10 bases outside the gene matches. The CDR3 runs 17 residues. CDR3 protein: CASSLDTQGLTKNIQYF. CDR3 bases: TGTGCCAGCAGCTTGGACACCCAGGGACTAACCAAAAACATTCAGTACTTC.

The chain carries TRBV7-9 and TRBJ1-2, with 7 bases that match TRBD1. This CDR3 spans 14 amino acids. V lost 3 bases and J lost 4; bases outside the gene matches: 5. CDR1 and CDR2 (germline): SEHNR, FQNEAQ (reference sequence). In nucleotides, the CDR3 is TGTGCCAGCAGCTTCGGACAGGCCTTCTATGGCTACACCTTC. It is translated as CASSFGQAFYGYTF.

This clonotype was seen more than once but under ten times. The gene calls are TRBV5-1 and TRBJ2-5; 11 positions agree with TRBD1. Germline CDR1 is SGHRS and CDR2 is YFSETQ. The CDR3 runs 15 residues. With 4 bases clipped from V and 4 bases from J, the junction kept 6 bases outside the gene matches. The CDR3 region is CASSGGQGALETQYF. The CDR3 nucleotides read TGCGCCAGCAGCGGCGGACAGGGGGCATTAGAGACCCAGTACTTC.

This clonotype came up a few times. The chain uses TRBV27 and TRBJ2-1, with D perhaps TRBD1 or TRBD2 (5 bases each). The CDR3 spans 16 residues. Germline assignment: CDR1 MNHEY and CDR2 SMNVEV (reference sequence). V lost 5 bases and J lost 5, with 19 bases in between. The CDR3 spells CASSTQTGPKDNEQFF. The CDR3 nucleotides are TGTGCCAGCAGTACACAAACGGGACCGAAGGACAATGAGCAGTTCTTC.

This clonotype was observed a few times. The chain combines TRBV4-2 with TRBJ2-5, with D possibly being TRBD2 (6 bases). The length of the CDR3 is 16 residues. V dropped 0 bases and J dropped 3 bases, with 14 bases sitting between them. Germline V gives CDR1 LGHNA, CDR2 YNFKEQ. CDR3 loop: CASSQDPGRGEETQYF. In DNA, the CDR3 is TGTGCCAGCAGCCAAGATCCGGGACGCGGGGAAGAGACCCAGTACTTC.

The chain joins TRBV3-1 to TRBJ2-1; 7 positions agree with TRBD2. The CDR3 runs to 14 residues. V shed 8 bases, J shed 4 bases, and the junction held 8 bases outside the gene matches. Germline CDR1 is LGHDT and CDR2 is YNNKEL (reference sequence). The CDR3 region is CASGPRGTYNEQFF. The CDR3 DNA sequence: TGTGCCAGCGGCCCGCGGGGGACTTACAATGAGCAGTTCTTC.

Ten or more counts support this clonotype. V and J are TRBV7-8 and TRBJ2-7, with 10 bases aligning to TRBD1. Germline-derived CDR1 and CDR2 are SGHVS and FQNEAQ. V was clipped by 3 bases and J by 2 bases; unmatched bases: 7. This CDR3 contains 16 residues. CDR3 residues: CASSFLPGQGTYEQYF. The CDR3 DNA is TGTGCCAGCAGCTTTCTCCCGGGACAGGGGACCTACGAGCAGTACTTC.

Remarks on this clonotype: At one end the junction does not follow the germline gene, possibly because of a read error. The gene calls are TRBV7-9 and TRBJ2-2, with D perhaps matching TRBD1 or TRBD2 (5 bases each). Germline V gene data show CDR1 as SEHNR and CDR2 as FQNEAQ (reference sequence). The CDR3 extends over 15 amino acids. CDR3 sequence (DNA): TGTGCCAGCAGAGAACCGGGACCTATCACCGGAGAGCTGTTTTTT. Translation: CASREPGPITGELFF.

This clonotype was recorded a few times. In nucleotides, the CDR3 is TGTGCCAGCAGCGTAGGGAATGGCTACACCTTC. This sequence encodes CASSVGNGYTF. The chain recombines TRBV9 with TRBJ1-2; D remains ambiguous. In germline, CDR1 is SGDLS, CDR2 YYNGEE. CDR3 size: 11 residues. V shed 0 bases and J shed 6 bases, with 3 bases lying between them. Complete variable domain (other parts from reference TRBV9 and TRBJ1-2): DSGVTQTPKHLITATGQRVTLRCSPRSGDLSVYWYQQSLDQGLQFLIQYYNGEERAKGNILERFSAQQFPDLHSELNLSSLELGDSALYFCASSVGNGYTFGSGTRLTVV.

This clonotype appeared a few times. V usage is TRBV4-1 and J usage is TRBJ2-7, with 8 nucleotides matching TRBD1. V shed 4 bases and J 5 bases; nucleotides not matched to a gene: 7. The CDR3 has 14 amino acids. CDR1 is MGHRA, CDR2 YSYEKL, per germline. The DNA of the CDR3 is TGCGCCAGCAGCCCGACCGACAGGGGACACGAGCAGTACTTC. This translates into CASSPTDRGHEQYF.

This CDR3 is CASRQVETQYF. The CDR3 coding sequence is TGTGCCAGTCGACAGGTAGAGACCCAGTACTTC. The rearrangement uses TRBV6-6 and TRBJ2-5; D might be TRBD1 (6 bases). Germline V gene lookup returns CDR1 MNHNY and CDR2 SVGAGI (reference sequence). This CDR3 region has 11 residues. V lost 9 bases and J 4 bases, leaving 9 bases between the germline ends.

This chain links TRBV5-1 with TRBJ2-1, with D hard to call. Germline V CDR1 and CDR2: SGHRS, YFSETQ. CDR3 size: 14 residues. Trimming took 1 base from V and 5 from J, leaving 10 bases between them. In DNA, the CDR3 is TGCGCCAGCAGCTTGAGGTTAGCAAACAATGAGCAGTTCTTC. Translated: CASSLRLANNEQFF. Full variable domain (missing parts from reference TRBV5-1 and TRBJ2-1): KAGVTQTPRYLIKTRGQQVTLSCSPISGHRSVSWYQQTPGQGLQFLFEYFSETQRNKGNFPGRFSGRQFSNSRSEMNVSTLELGDSALYLCASSLRLANNEQFFGPGTRLTVL.

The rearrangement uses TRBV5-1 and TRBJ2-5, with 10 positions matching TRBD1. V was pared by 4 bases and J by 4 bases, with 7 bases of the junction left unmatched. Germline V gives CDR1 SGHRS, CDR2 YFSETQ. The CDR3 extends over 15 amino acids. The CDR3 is CASSPAGQGTETQYF. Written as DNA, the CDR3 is TGCGCCAGCAGCCCCGCGGGACAGGGGACAGAGACCCAGTACTTC.

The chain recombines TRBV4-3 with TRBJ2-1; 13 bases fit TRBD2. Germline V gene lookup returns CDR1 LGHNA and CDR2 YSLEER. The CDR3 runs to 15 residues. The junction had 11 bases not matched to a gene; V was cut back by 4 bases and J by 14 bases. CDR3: CASSRELAGGPEEFF. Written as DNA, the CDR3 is TGCGCCAGCAGCCGGGAACTAGCGGGGGGGCCCGAGGAGTTCTTC.

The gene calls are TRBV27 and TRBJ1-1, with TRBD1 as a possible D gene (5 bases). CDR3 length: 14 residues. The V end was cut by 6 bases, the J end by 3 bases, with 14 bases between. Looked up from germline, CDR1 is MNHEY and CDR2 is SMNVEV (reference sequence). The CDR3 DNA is TGTGCCAGCAGAGGTCGGTGGGGCCACACTGAAGCTTTCTTT. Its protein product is CASRGRWGHTEAFF.

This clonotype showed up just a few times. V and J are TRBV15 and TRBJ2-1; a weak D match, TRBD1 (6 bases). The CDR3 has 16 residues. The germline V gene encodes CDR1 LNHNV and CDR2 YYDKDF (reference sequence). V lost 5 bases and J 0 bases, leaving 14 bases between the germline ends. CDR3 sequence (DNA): TGTGCCACCAGCGGACCCGGACAGAGCTCCTACAATGAGCAGTTCTTC. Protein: CATSGPGQSSYNEQFF.

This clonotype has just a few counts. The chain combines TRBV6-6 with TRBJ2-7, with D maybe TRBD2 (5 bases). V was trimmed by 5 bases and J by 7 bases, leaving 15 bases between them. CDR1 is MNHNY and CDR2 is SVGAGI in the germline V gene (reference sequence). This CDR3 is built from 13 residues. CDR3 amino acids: CASSTLPTGEQYV. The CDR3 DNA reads TGTGCCAGCAGTACCCTTCCGACGGGGGAGCAGTACGTC.

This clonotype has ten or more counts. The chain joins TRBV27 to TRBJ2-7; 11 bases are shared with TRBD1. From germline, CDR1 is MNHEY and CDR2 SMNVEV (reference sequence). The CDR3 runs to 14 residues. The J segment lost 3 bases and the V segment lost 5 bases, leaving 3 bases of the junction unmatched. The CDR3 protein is CASSPGTGGYEQYV. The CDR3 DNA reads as TGTGCCAGCAGTCCTGGGACAGGGGGCTACGAGCAGTACGTC.